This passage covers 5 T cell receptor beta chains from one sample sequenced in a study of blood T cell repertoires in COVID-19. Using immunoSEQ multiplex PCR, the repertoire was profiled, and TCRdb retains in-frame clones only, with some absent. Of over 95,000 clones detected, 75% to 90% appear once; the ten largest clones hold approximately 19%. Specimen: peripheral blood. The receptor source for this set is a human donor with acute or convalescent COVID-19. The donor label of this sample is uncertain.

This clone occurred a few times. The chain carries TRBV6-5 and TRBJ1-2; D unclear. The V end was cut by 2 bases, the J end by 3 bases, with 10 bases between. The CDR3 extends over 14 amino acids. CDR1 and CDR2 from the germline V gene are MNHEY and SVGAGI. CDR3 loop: CASSYVRGDYGYTF. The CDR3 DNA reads TGTGCCAGCAGTTACGTCAGAGGAGACTATGGCTACACCTTC.

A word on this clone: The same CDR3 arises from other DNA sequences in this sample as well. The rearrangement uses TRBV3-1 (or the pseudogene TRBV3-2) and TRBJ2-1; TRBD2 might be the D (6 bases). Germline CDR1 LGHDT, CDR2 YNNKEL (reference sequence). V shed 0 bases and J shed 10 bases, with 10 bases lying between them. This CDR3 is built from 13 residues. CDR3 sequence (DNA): TGTGCCAGCAGCCAAGATCTGCGGGGAGAGCAGTTCTTC. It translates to CASSQDLRGEQFF.

CDR3 DNA sequence: TGTGCCAGCAGAAGGGGGGGAGGCTACGAGCAGTACTTC. As protein: CASRRGGGYEQYF. V usage is TRBV28 and J usage is TRBJ2-7, with D perhaps TRBD2 (7 bases). The length of the CDR3 is 13 residues. Germline V lookup: CDR1 MDHEN, CDR2 SYDVKM. Trimming stripped 6 bases from V and 3 bases from J, with 12 bases between.

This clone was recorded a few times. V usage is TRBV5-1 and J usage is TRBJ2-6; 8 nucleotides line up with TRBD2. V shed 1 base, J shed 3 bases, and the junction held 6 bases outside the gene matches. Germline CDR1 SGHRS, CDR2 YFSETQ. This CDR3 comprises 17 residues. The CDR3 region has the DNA TGCGCCAGCAGCTTGACGGCGGGAGGAAGTGGGGCCAACGTCCTGACTTTC. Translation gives CASSLTAGGSGANVLTF.

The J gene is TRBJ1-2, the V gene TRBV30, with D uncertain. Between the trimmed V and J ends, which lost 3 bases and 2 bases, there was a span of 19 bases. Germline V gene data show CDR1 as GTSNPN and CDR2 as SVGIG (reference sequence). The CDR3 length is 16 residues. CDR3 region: CAWRDPGPTKNYGYTF. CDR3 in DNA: TGTGCCTGGAGGGATCCGGGTCCCACCAAGAACTATGGCTACACCTTC.